The clone carrying this T cell receptor beta chain was seen a handful of times. Each CDR3 protein is one row after TCRdb ran MiXCR on the 5' RACE reads. Among hundreds of thousands of distinct CDR3 sequences listed, around 8.1% were seen once. The sample is drawn from a study of identical twins. Trimming removed 7 bases at V and 1 base at J, with 10 bases between. Looked up from germline, CDR1 is MNHNS and CDR2 is SASEGT. The CDR3 is 13 amino acids. The same sample was also studied in work on yellow fever vaccine responses in identical twins.

This TCR came from a woman younger than 30 in good health. This chain links TRBV6-1 with TRBJ1-1; D gene ambiguous. Material: memory (CD45RO+) T cells sorted from blood. CDR3 DNA sequence: TGTGCCAGCAACCAAGGTGGGAACACTGAAGCTTTCTTT. Translated, it gives CASNQGGNTEAFF.